This T cell receptor beta chain comes out of a study of blood T cell repertoires in COVID-19. Study at large: Researchers got acute and convalescent COVID-19 samples from the United States, Italy and Spain. In each case, the material was cDNA or gDNA derived from T cells, B-cell-depleted T cells, or PBMCs.

This clone has at least ten counts. Between the trimmed V and J ends, which lost 5 bases and 10 bases, there was a span of 9 bases. The germline gives CDR1 SGHTA, CDR2 FQGNSA. The CDR3 is made up of 12 amino acids. Study processing details: Reference gene primer amplification yielded estimated nucleated cell counts. Repertoires were generated with immunoSEQ multiplex PCR, while TCRdb's copy carries only in-frame clones and drops some. From that table come the V and J calls and clone size; the DNA was used to work out D and trimming. The sample holds over 100,000 clones; roughly two thirds are singletons and the top ten take approximately 2%.

The specimen sequenced was peripheral blood. The receptor's source is a woman in her sixties or seventies with acute or convalescent COVID-19. J is TRBJ1-6 and V is TRBV7-2; D call uncertain. The DNA of the CDR3 is TGTGCCAGCAGCGTCCAACACTCACCCCTCCACTTT. Its protein product is CASSVQHSPLHF.